This TCR beta chain was observed in a study of T-cell memory formation after mild COVID-19. The germline V gene has CDR1 SEHNR and CDR2 FQNEAQ (reference sequence). Unmatched junction bases numbered 16, after V lost 5 bases and J lost 3 bases. This CDR3 contains 18 residues. TCRdb re-analysed the 5' RACE reads in MiXCR, keeping a single row per CDR3 protein. The sample records 300,000 to 350,000 distinct CDR3 sequences, over 10% being singletons. The specimen was PBMCs or a T cell subset sorted from them (not recorded which). The sequence came from a man in his late teens or twenties who had mild COVID-19 (a few samples of this study predate the infection). Cell type and time point are not known. This chain links TRBV7-9 with TRBJ2-7, with 10 bases aligning to TRBD1. The CDR3 here is CASSSSDRGTLLGYEQYF. In DNA form, the CDR3 reads TGTGCCAGCAGCAGCTCGGACAGGGGGACCCTACTTGGCTACGAGCAGTACTTC.